This is a list of T cell receptor beta chains from one sample in a study of control samples from healthy donors and cancer patients. TCRdb's copy holds only in-frame clones and misses some; the assay was immunoSEQ multiplex PCR. The table lists 140,000 or so clones, 90% to 95% of them singletons. Input material: PBMCs. All receptors come from a man between 60 and 75 years old with colorectal cancer. Each CDR3 is given with its conserved first and last residue. The D gene is left open where the match is weak. Clone size is not always given. Where it is, it says once, few, many or a class for expanded clones.

TRBJ2-3,.,TRBV6-5,.,CASSYLGVTDTQYF,TGTGCCAGCAGTTACTTAGGGGTGACAGATACGCAGTATTTT
TRBJ1-1,TRBD1,TRBV7-2,.,CASRRYRGQVTEAFF,TGTGCCAGCAGGCGTTACCGCGGACAGGTCACTGAAGCTTTCTTT
TRBJ2-1,TRBD2,TRBV5-1,once,CASGAGFSYNEQFF,TGCGCCAGTGGAGCGGGGTTCTCCTACAATGAGCAGTTCTTC
TRBJ2-7,.,TRBV27,once,CASSPGTGSSYEQYF,TGTGCCAGCAGTCCGGGGACGGGCAGCTCCTACGAGCAGTACTTC
TRBJ1-2,.,TRBV30,.,CAWSPTQRPSTSYTF,TGTGCCTGGAGTCCCACCCAACGACCCAGTACGAGCTACACCTTC
TRBJ1-1,.,TRBV27,.,CASSFQGPNTEAFF,TGTGCCAGCAGTTTTCAGGGACCGAACACTGAAGCTTTCTTT
TRBJ2-2,TRBD2,TRBV30,.,CAWLTSGGGTNTGELFF,TGTGCCTGGCTGACTAGCGGGGGGGGAACGAACACCGGGGAGCTGTTTTTT
TRBJ1-2,.,TRBV19,.,CASSMALRTAYYGYTF,TGTGCCAGTAGTATGGCCCTCCGGACGGCCTACTATGGCTACACCTTC
TRBJ2-1,TRBD1,TRBV15,.,CATSRARNPGTDYNEQFF,TGTGCCACCAGCAGAGCCAGAAATCCCGGGACAGACTACAATGAGCAGTTCTTC
TRBJ2-4,.,TRBV19,.,CATRGDKNIQYF,TGTGCCACCAGGGGGGACAAAAACATTCAGTACTTC
TRBJ1-2,TRBD1,TRBV4-2,.,CASSRDGTGGNYGYTF,TGTGCCAGCAGCCGCGACGGGACAGGGGGCAACTATGGCTACACCTTC
TRBJ1-2,.,TRBV4-1,few,CASSPRDFGTTNYGYTF,TGCGCCAGCAGCCCACGGGACTTTGGGACAACTAACTATGGCTACACCTTC
TRBJ1-2,TRBD1,TRBV6-5,.,CASSARGLFGYTF,TGTGCCAGCAGCGCGAGGGGGCTGTTCGGCTACACCTTC
TRBJ2-3,.,TRBV21-1,.,CASSKEDWGAAQYF,TGTGCCAGCAGCAAAGAAGATTGGGGGGCTGCGCAGTATTTT
TRBJ2-1,TRBD2,TRBV7-2,.,CASTPPGTSYNEQFF,TGTGCCAGCACCCCTCCGGGGACTAGCTACAATGAGCAGTTCTTC
TRBJ2-1,TRBD2,TRBV7-9,.,CASSLGGGVTIEQFF,TGTGCCAGCAGCTTAGGCGGGGGGGTTACAATTGAGCAGTTCTTC
TRBJ1-5,TRBD1,TRBV19,.,CASRPGTGGGNQPQHF,TGTGCCAGTAGACCCGGGACAGGGGGCGGCAATCAGCCCCAGCATTTT
TRBJ1-1,.,TRBV28,.,CASSRWGRVETEAFF,TGTGCCAGCAGTCGTTGGGGCAGGGTGGAAACTGAAGCTTTCTTT
TRBJ1-3,.,TRBV11-2,.,CASSSGVSGNTIYF,TGTGCCAGCAGCTCAGGAGTCTCTGGAAACACCATATATTTT
TRBJ2-2,.,TRBV5-4,.,CASGASGRITGELFF,TGTGCCAGCGGTGCATCCGGGCGTATAACCGGGGAGCTGTTTTTT
TRBJ1-5,TRBD1,TRBV19,once,CASSMKLGTGNQAQHF,TGTGCCAGTAGTATGAAGCTTGGGACAGGCAATCAGGCCCAGCATTTT
TRBJ2-2,.,TRBV4-1,.,CASSQGQGPFGELFF,TGCGCCAGCAGCCAAGGCCAGGGACCCTTCGGGGAGCTGTTTTTT
TRBJ2-2,.,TRBV6-2/TRBV6-3,.,CASSPGLPGLLFF,TGTGCCAGCAGTCCGGGCCTACCTGGTTTGCTGTTTTTT
TRBJ1-4,.,TRBV4-1,.,CASSQDQVGHEKLFF,TGCGCCAGCAGCCAAGATCAGGTGGGCCATGAAAAACTGTTTTTT
TRBJ2-5,.,TRBV7-2,.,CASSLYEEETQYF,TGTGCCAGCAGCTTATACGAAGAAGAGACCCAGTACTTC
TRBJ2-6,.,TRBV5-1,.,CASSLRQGISTGANVLTF,TGCGCCAGCAGCTTGAGGCAGGGTATATCCACTGGGGCCAACGTCCTGACTTTC
TRBJ1-5,.,TRBV12-3/TRBV12-4,.,CASSQQGQPQHF,TGTGCCAGCAGCCAACAGGGACAGCCCCAGCATTTT
TRBJ1-2,TRBD1,TRBV25-1,.,CASRGTGDYYGYTF,TGTGCCAGCAGAGGGACAGGGGATTACTATGGCTACACCTTC
TRBJ2-1,TRBD2,TRBV9,.,CASSVGGSGAQVNEQFF,TGTGCCAGCAGCGTAGGGGGTAGCGGGGCCCAGGTGAATGAGCAGTTCTTC
TRBJ2-7,.,TRBV6-5,.,CASRGGRGSNEQYF,TGTGCCAGCAGGGGGGGGCGCGGTTCCAACGAGCAGTACTTC
TRBJ1-1,TRBD1,TRBV19,many,CASSPWTGSDTEAFF,TGTGCCAGTAGTCCTTGGACAGGTTCGGACACTGAAGCTTTCTTT
TRBJ1-4,.,TRBV4-2,.,CASSHGTAGEATNEKLFF,TGTGCCAGCAGCCATGGTACGGCAGGGGAAGCAACTAATGAAAAACTGTTTTTT
TRBJ1-4,TRBD1,TRBV5-1,.,CASSGQGPNEKLFF,TGCGCCAGCAGCGGACAGGGCCCTAATGAAAAACTGTTTTTT
TRBJ1-4,TRBD1,TRBV7-9,.,CASSLKGGAVGEKLFF,TGTGCCAGCAGCTTAAAAGGGGGCGCAGTGGGTGAAAAACTGTTTTTT
TRBJ2-1,TRBD2,TRBV5-1,.,CASKRLASYNEQFF,TGCGCCAGTAAACGACTAGCCTCCTACAATGAGCAGTTCTTC
TRBJ1-2,.,TRBV9,.,CASSDLYGYTF,TGTGCCAGCAGTGACCTCTATGGCTACACCTTC
TRBJ1-2,TRBD1,TRBV6-5,.,CASRTGGSNYGYTF,TGTGCCAGCAGGACAGGGGGAAGTAACTATGGCTACACCTTC
TRBJ2-2,TRBD2,TRBV2,.,CASRGTSGGAGELFF,TGTGCCAGCAGGGGGACTAGCGGGGGGGCCGGGGAGCTGTTTTTT
TRBJ2-3,TRBD2,TRBV7-2,once,CASSYEPSGGAGSQYF,TGTGCCAGCAGCTATGAGCCTAGCGGGGGGGCCGGGTCGCAGTATTTT
TRBJ1-5,TRBD1,TRBV11-2,.,CASSRDRDQPQHF,TGTGCCAGCAGCCGGGACAGGGATCAGCCCCAGCATTTT
TRBJ1-6,.,TRBV6-5,.,CASFTGYNSPLHF,TGTGCCAGCTTCACCGGCTATAATTCACCCCTCCACTTT
TRBJ1-1,.,TRBV6-2/TRBV6-3,.,CASSHRQSTEAFF,TGTGCCAGCAGCCATAGACAGTCCACTGAAGCTTTCTTT
TRBJ2-7,.,TRBV9,.,CASAWGPRGYEQYF,TGTGCCTCTGCGTGGGGCCCTAGAGGTTACGAGCAGTACTTC
TRBJ2-7,TRBD2,TRBV7-2,.,CASSSLAGTYEQYF,TGTGCCAGCAGCTCACTAGCGGGGACCTACGAGCAGTACTTC
TRBJ1-2,TRBD1,TRBV7-2,once,CASSLASLGQVNYGYTF,TGTGCCAGCAGCTTAGCGAGTCTGGGACAGGTTAACTATGGCTACACCTTC
TRBJ2-1,TRBD1,TRBV3-1/TRBV3-2,.,CASSSGTGYLGEQFF,TGTGCCAGCAGCTCCGGGACAGGGTATCTGGGTGAGCAGTTCTTC
TRBJ1-2,.,TRBV7-9,.,CASSLLGGYTF,TGTGCCAGCAGCTTATTGGGTGGCTACACCTTC
TRBJ2-5,.,TRBV19,.,CASSIGGKGMREETQYF,TGTGCCAGTAGTATAGGAGGAAAGGGGATGAGGGAAGAGACCCAGTACTTC
TRBJ1-2,.,TRBV7-2,once,CASSLGGDGYTF,TGTGCCAGCAGCTTGGGTGGAGATGGCTACACCTTC
TRBJ1-5,.,TRBV30,.,CAWSRNQPQHF,TGTGCCTGGAGCCGTAATCAGCCCCAGCATTTT
TRBJ1-6,TRBD1,TRBV4-1,once,CASSHRGLNSPLHF,TGCGCCAGCAGCCACAGGGGGCTGAATTCACCCCTCCACTTT
TRBJ2-1,TRBD2,TRBV7-9,.,CASSAGQGLAGGQFF,TGTGCCAGCAGCGCGGGACAGGGACTAGCGGGGGGGCAGTTCTTC
TRBJ1-1,.,TRBV11-3,.,CASSFSANTEAFF,TGTGCCAGCAGCTTTTCCGCGAACACTGAAGCTTTCTTT
TRBJ2-6,.,TRBV5-1,.,CASSPRGDSSGANVLTF,TGCGCCAGCAGCCCCAGGGGGGATAGCTCTGGGGCCAACGTCCTGACTTTC
TRBJ2-1,.,TRBV5-1,.,CASSPSGGAYNEQFF,TGCGCCAGCAGCCCATCGGGGGGCGCCTACAATGAGCAGTTCTTC